This T cell receptor (beta chain) emerged from a study of T-cell reconstitution after alpha-beta-depleted transplantation in children (dated by TCRdb to 2016 to 2017). As for the study more broadly: The study quantitatively tracked T-cell immune reconstitution after TCRalphabeta/CD19-depleted allogeneic hematopoietic cell transplantation in children using TCR repertoire profiling.

V lost 4 bases and J lost 8 bases, and the count of bases not matched to a germline gene is 19. The CDR3 covers 19 residues, taking in both the cysteine and the phenylalanine. The retained sequence is limited to the CDR3, 57 bases, with the frame set at the first base. In the germline V gene, CDR1 corresponds to MNHEY and CDR2 to SVGAGI. What this sample's treatment or condition label stands for: allogeneic hematopoietic cell transplantation with graft depleted of TCRalphabeta T cells and CD19 B cells. The children who served as transplant recipients had been given grafts of TCRalphabeta/CD19-depleted allogeneic hematopoietic cells. This clonotype has only a few counts. There is no known antigen for this receptor. No quality values exist for individual bases; no much larger clone is one base distant. The protocol used for the library was PCR. The sequencing machine was an Illumina HiSeq 2500. TCR libraries were prepared with molecular barcoding, using unique molecular identifiers to normalize TCRbeta repertoire quantification. The public sequencing data were trimmed at Q25 with fastp and processed into clonotypes with MiXCR by TCRdb, which kept only in-frame beta chains. A single entry per CDR3 protein holds the most common genes and DNA from its merged rows. For this sample there are a few hundred thousand distinct CDR3 sequences; around 27% appear just once. 30% to 40% of the sample lies in the top ten.

Summary of the overall study and its limitations: The apparently early recovery of alphabetaT-cell counts about two months after transplant reportedly depended on only several hundred rapidly expanded clones that came from non-depleted graft cells. Hyperexpanded clone frequencies declined over subsequent months; after one year, T-cell counts and TCRbeta diversity were mostly attributed to newly produced T cells. In some patients, the high TCRbeta diversity seen at day 60 was put down to recipient T cells and intrathymic progenitors that had survived conditioning.

The sequence was obtained from a boy less than two years old with Wiskott-Aldrich syndrome, due to receive a stem cell transplant. This specimen consisted of PBMCs, obtained before TCRalphabeta/CD19-depleted stem cell transplant. The chain is assembled from TRBV6-5 and TRBJ2-7, and TRBD2 matches 14 of the central bases. The CDR3 is CASSFSKPGLAGAFHKQYF. In nucleotides, the sequence is TGTGCCAGCAGTTTCTCTAAGCCGGGACTAGCGGGAGCCTTTCATAAGCAGTACTTC.